This T cell receptor beta chain was recovered during a study of cytomegalovirus exposure and HLA in healthy donors. The study, taken as a whole, reports: Fewer N-insertions (relative to the approximately 670-donor mean) were reportedly seen in an Asian-associated ancestry cluster in a later analysis. Analysis performed later showed TCR beta chains linked to HLA being more clonally expanded than equally common others.

V was shortened by 4 bases and J by 0 bases, with 13 bases between the two germline ends. CDR1 is MDHEN and CDR2 is SYDVKM in the germline V gene. CDR3 length: 16 residues. Regarding this clone: Its specificity is not known.

Primers for the PCR totalled 60 Vbeta and 13 Jbeta. Repertoires were generated with immunoSEQ multiplex PCR, while TCRdb's copy carries only in-frame clones and drops some. Here the sample spans about 100,000 clones, approximately 72% being singletons. This clonotype originated in a man aged 35 to 55 in good health and CMV-seropositive. This rearrangement joins TRBV28 to TRBJ1-3; D remains unclear. The sample comprised PBMCs. CDR3: CASSYLPYSSGNTIYF. Written as DNA, the CDR3 is TGTGCCAGCAGTTACCTCCCGTACAGCTCTGGAAACACCATATATTTT. The full variable domain, in which reference TRBV28 and TRBJ1-3 provide the parts outside the CDR3, is DVKVTQSSRYLVKRTGEKVFLECVQDMDHENMFWYRQDPGLGLRLIYFSYDVKMKEKGDIPEGYSVSREKKERFSLILESASTNQTSMYLCASSYLPYSSGNTIYFGEGSWLTVV.